This T cell receptor (beta chain) derives from a study of blood T cell repertoires in COVID-19. The assay was immunoSEQ multiplex PCR, and TCRdb's table has in-frame clones only and misses some. Of tens of thousands of clones listed, roughly 82% are singletons. The CDR3 extends over 14 amino acids. The ends lost 1 base at V and 9 bases at J; junction bases unmatched: 4. The germline V gene has CDR1 MNHEY and CDR2 SVGAGI. The V call is TRBV6-5, the J call TRBJ2-1; 9 bases line up with TRBD2. The source material was peripheral blood. The receptor's source is a woman in her sixties with acute or convalescent COVID-19. The chain's CDR3 is CASSYYAGGSEQFF. The CDR3 DNA sequence: TGTGCCAGCAGTTACTATGCGGGAGGGAGTGAGCAGTTCTTC.